The rows below give T cell receptor beta chains drawn from one sample of a study of vaccination and CD4 T cells after COVID-19. No antigen is known for these receptors. TCRdb itself ran the PCR reads through MiXCR, one entry per CDR3 protein. In the table there are approximately 14,000 distinct CDR3 sequences, roughly three fifths of which are singletons. Sequenced: CD4+ T cells from blood, cultured in vitro. All receptors come from a human donor who had recovered from COVID-19. Each CDR3 is given with its conserved first and last residue. The D gene is left open where the match is weak. A clone size is listed for some rows: how often the clone was seen (once, few, many), or a class if it is expanded.

-,TRBV5-6,TRBD1,TRBJ1-3,TGTGCCAGCAGCTTGGCCGGGACAGGCGTAAACACCATATATTTT,CASSLAGTGVNTIYF
-,TRBV20-1,-,TRBJ1-3,TGCAGTGCCTACACTTCAGGGGGAAACACCATATATTTT,CSAYTSGGNTIYF
-,TRBV12-3/TRBV12-4,-,TRBJ1-6,TGTGCCAGCAGTACCCAGGGGACCAATTCACCCCTCCACTTT,CASSTQGTNSPLHF
-,TRBV5-1,-,TRBJ1-1,TGCGCCAGCAACGGGGGGCGCGAGGACACTGAAGCTTTCTTT,CASNGGREDTEAFF
-,TRBV5-4,-,TRBJ1-6,TGTGCCAGCTGGAACGGGGGGTCCTATAATTCACCCCTCCACTTT,CASWNGGSYNSPLHF
few,TRBV27,-,TRBJ2-5,TGTGCCAGCAGTTTCGACAGCGAAGAGACCCAGTACTTC,CASSFDSEETQYF
few,TRBV24-1,-,TRBJ2-5,TGTGCCACCAGTGATCCCAGCGGATTGTACCAAGAGACCCAGTACTTC,CATSDPSGLYQETQYF
few,TRBV15,-,TRBJ1-5,TGTGCCACCAGCCGAGAATCCAGGGGCAATCAGCCCCAGCATTTT,CATSRESRGNQPQHF
-,TRBV20-1,-,TRBJ1-5,TGCAGTGCAAGGCGGGGACAAAGCAATCAGCCCCAGCATTTT,CSARRGQSNQPQHF
few,TRBV12-3/TRBV12-4,-,TRBJ1-1,TGTGCCAGCAGCTTTTATACTGAAGCTTTCTTT,CASSFYTEAFF
-,TRBV20-1,TRBD1,TRBJ2-7,TGCAGTGCTAGATCCCCAGGGGGCTTCTTCGAGCAGTACTTC,CSARSPGGFFEQYF
-,TRBV6-1,TRBD1,TRBJ2-2,TGTGCCAGCAGACGGGACAGGGGCGACACCGGGGAGCTGTTTTTT,CASRRDRGDTGELFF
-,TRBV27,-,TRBJ2-5,TGTGCCAGCGGGGCCACAGGGATCGGAGAGACCCAGTACTTC,CASGATGIGETQYF
-,TRBV7-9,TRBD2,TRBJ2-7,TGTGCCAGCAGCTTATGGACTAGCTCCTACGAGCAGTACTTC,CASSLWTSSYEQYF
-,TRBV30,-,TRBJ1-5,TGTGCCTGGAGTGTAAACCGAAATCAGCCCCAGCATTTT,CAWSVNRNQPQHF
-,TRBV7-9,TRBD2,TRBJ2-2,TGTGCCAGCAACTTAGCGGGGGCCTCAACGAACACCGGGGAGCTGTTTTTT,CASNLAGASTNTGELFF
-,TRBV12-3/TRBV12-4,TRBD2,TRBJ2-7,TGTGCCAGCAGTTTACCAGCGACTAGCAGAATCGAGCAGTACTTC,CASSLPATSRIEQYF
-,TRBV10-3,-,TRBJ1-1,TGTGCCATCAGTCCGGGACAGAACACTGAAGCTTTCTTT,CAISPGQNTEAFF
-,TRBV3-1,-,TRBJ2-5,TGTGCCAGCAGCCACCAAGAGACCCAGTACTTC,CASSHQETQYF
-,TRBV29-1,TRBD1,TRBJ1-5,TGCAGCGTTCTAGGACAGGACAATCAGCCCCAGCATTTT,CSVLGQDNQPQHF